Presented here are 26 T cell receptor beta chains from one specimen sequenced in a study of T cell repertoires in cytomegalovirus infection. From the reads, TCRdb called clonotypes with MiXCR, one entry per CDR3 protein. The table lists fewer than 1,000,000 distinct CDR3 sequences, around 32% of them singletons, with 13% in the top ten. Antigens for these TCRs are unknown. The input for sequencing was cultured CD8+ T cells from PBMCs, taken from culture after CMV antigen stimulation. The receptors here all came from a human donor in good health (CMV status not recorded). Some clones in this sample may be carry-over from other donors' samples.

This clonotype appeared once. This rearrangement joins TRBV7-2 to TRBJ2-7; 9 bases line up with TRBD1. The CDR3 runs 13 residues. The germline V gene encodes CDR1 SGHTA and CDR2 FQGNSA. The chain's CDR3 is CASSPGQGYDQYV. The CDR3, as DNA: TGTGCCAGCAGCCCGGGACAGGGATACGATCAGTACGTC.

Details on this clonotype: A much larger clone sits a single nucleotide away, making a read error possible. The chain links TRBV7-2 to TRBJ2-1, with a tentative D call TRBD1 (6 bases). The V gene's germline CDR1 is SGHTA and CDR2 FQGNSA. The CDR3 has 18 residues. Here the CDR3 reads CASSLVGRHRDTHNDQFF. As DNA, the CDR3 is TGTGCCAGCAGCTTAGTCGGGCGTCACCGGGACACGCACAATGATCAGTTCTTC. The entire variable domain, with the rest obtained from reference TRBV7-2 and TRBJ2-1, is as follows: GAGVSQSPSNKVTEKGKDVELRCDPISGHTALYWYRQSLGQGLEFLIYFQGNSAPDKSGLPSDRFSAERTGGSVSTLTIQRTQQEDSAVYLCASSLVGRHRDTHNDQFFGPGTRLTVL.

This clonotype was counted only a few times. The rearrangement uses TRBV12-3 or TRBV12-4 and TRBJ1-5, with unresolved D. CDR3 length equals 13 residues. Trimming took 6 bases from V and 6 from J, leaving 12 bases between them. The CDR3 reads CASSLPGGQPQHF. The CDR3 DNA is TGTGCCAGCAGCCTCCCTGGCGGTCAGCCCCAGCATTTT.

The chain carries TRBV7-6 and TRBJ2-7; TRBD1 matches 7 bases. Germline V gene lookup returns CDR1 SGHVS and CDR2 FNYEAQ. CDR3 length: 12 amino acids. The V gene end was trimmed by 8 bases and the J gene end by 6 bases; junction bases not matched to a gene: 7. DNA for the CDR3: TGTGCCAGCCAGGGGGATGGGCCCGAGCAGTACTTC. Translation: CASQGDGPEQYF.

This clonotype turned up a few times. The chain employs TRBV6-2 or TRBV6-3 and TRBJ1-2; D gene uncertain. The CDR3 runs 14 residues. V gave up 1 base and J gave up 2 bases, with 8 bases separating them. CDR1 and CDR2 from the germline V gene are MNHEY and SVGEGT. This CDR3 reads CASSYWQDNYGYTF. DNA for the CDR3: TGTGCCAGCAGTTACTGGCAGGACAACTATGGCTACACCTTC.

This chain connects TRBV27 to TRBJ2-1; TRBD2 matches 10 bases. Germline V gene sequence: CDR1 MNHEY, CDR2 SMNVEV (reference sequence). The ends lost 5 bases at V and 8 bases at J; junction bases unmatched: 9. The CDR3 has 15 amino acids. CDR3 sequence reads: CASSQSGGAIYEQFF. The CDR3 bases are TGTGCCAGCAGTCAAAGCGGGGGGGCCATTTATGAGCAGTTCTTC.

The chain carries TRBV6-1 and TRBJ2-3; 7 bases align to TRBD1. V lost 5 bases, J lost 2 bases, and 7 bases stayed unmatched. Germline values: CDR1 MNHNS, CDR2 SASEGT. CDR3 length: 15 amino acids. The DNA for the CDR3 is TGTGCCAGCAGTCCTTGGGACAGCTACACAGATACGCAGTATTTT. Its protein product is CASSPWDSYTDTQYF.

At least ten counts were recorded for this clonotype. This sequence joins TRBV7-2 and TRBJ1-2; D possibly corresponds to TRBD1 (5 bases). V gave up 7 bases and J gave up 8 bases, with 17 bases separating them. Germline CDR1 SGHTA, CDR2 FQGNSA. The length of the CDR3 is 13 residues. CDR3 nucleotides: TGTGCCAGCATTACGGGGGATTCAGGGGGCTACACCTTC. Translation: CASITGDSGGYTF.

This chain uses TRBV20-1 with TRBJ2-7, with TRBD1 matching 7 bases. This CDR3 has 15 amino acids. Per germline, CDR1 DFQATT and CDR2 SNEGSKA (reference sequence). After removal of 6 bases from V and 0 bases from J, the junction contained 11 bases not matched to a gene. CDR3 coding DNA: TGCAGTGCCCCAAACCTAGGGGACAGCTCCTACGAGCAGTACTTC. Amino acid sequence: CSAPNLGDSSYEQYF.

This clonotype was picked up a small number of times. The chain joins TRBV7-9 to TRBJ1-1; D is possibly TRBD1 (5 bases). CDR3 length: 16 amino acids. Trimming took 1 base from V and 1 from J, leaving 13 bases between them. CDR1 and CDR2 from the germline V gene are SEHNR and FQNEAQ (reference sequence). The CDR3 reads CASSLVQGLQNTEAFF. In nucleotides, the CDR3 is TGTGCCAGCAGCTTAGTCCAGGGCCTACAGAACACTGAAGCTTTCTTT.

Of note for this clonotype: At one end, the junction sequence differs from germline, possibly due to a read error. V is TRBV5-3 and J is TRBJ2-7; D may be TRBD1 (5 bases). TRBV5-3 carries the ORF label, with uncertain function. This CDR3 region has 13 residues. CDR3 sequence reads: CASSSPEAGEQYF. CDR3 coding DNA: TGTGCCAGCAGCTCCCCAGAGGCAGGGGAGCAGTACTTC.

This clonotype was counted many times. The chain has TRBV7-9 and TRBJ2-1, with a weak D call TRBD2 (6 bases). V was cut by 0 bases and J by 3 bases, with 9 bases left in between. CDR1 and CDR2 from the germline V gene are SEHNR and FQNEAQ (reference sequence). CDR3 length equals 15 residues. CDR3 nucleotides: TGTGCCAGCAGCTTAGCGGGGGGTCTCTACAATGAGCAGTTCTTC. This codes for CASSLAGGLYNEQFF.

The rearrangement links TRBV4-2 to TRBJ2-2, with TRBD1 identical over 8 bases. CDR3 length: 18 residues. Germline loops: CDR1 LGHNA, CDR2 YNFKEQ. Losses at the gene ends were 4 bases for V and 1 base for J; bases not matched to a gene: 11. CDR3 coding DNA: TGTGCCAGCAGCCCTTATTACGTCGGGACAGGGAACACCGGGGAGCTGTTTTTT. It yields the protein CASSPYYVGTGNTGELFF.

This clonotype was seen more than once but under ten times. CDR3 protein: CASSQGGEEQSTDTQYF. The CDR3 nucleotides read TGTGCCAGCAGCCAAGGAGGAGAGGAGCAGAGCACAGATACGCAGTATTTT. The V call is TRBV14, the J call TRBJ2-3; D is ambiguous. With 1 base removed from V and 0 bases from J, the gap between germline ends came to 14 bases. CDR1 is SGHDN, CDR2 FVKESK, per germline. This CDR3 has 17 amino acids. Full variable domain (rest looked up from reference TRBV14 and TRBJ2-3): EAGVTQFPSHSVIEKGQTVTLRCDPISGHDNLYWYRRVMGKEIKFLLHFVKESKQDESGMPNNRFLAERTGGTYSTLKVQPAELEDSGVYFCASSQGGEEQSTDTQYFGPGTRLTVL.

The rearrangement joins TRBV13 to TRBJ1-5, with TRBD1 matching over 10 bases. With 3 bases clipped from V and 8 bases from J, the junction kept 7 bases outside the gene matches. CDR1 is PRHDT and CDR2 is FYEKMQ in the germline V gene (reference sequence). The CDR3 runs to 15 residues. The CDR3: CASSFGTGERKPQHF. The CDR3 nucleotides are TGTGCCAGCAGCTTCGGGACAGGGGAACGAAAGCCCCAGCATTTT.

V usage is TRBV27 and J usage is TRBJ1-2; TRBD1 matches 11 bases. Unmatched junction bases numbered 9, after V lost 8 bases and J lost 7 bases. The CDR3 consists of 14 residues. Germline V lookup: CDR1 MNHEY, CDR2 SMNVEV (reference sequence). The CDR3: CASGLGQGAAGYTF. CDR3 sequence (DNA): TGTGCCAGCGGCCTAGGACAGGGGGCGGCTGGCTACACCTTC.

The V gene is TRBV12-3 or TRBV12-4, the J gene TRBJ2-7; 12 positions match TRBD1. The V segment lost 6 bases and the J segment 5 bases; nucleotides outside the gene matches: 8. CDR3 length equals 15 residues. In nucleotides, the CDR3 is TGTGCCAGCAGGGGACAGGGGGCGAGGGGAAACGAGCAGTACTTC. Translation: CASRGQGARGNEQYF.

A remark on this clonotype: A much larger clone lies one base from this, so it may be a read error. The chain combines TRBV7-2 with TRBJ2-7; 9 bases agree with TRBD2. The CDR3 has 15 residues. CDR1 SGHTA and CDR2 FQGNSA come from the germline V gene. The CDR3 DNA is TGTGCCAGCAGCTTAGGGGCTAGCGGGGACTACGGGCAGTACGTC. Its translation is CASSLGASGDYGQYV.

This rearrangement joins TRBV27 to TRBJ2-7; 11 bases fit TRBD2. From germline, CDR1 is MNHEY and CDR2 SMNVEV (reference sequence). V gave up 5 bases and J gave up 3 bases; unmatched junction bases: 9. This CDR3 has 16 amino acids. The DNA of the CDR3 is TGTGCCAGCAGTCAGACCGGGACTAGCGGATTCTACGAGCAGTACGTC. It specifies CASSQTGTSGFYEQYV.

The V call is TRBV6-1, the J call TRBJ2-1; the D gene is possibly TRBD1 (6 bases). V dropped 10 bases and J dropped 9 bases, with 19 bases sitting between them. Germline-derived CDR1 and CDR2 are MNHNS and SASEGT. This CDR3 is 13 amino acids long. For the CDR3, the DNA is TGTGCCATCCGGGACAATGATCGGAGTGAGCAGTTCTTC. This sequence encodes CAIRDNDRSEQFF.

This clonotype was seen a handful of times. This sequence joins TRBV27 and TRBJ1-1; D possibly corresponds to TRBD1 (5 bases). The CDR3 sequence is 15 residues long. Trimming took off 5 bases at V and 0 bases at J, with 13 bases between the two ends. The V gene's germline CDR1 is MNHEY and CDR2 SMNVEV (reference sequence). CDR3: CASSPEGHMNTEAFF. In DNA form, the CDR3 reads TGTGCCAGCAGTCCCGAGGGGCACATGAACACTGAAGCTTTCTTT.

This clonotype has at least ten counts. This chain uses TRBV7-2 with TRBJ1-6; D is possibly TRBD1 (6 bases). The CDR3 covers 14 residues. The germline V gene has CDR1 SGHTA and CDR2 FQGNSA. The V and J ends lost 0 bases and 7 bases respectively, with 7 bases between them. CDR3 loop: CASSLAGTNSPLHF. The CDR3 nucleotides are TGTGCCAGCAGCTTAGCCGGGACAAATTCACCCCTCCACTTT.

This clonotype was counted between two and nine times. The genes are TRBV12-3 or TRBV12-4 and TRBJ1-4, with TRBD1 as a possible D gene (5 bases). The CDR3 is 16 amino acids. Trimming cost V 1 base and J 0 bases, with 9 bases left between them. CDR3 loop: CASSLDPGPTNEKLFF. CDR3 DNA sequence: TGTGCCAGCAGTTTAGACCCGGGACCAACTAATGAAAAACTGTTTTTT.

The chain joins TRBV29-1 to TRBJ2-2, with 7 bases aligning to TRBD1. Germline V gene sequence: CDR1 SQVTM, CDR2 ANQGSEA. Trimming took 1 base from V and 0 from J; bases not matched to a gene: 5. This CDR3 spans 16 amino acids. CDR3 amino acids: CSVEGRGKSNTGELFF. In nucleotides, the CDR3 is TGCAGCGTTGAAGGCAGGGGGAAATCGAACACCGGGGAGCTGTTTTTT.

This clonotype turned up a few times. The CDR3 DNA is TGTGCCACCAGTGTGGTCCCGAGAAGACCCCTCCACTTT. Amino acids: CATSVVPRRPLHF. This chain links TRBV24-1 with TRBJ1-6; D remains ambiguous. The CDR3 extends over 13 amino acids. CDR1 and CDR2 from the germline V gene are KGHDR and SFDVKD. Trimming removed 5 bases from V and 12 bases from J, with 13 bases in between.

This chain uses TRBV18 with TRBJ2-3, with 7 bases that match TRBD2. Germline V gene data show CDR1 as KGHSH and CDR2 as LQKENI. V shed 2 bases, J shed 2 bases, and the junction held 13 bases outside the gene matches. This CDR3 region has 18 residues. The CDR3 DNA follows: TGTGCCAGCTCACCAGCCCAGCGGGGCTTCCTTTACACAGATACGCAGTATTTT. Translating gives CASSPAQRGFLYTDTQYF.